This T cell receptor beta chain emerged from a study of blood T cell repertoires in COVID-19. Study in general: Sites across the United States, Italy and Spain contributed samples from acute and convalescent COVID-19. In each case, the material was cDNA or gDNA derived from T cells, B-cell-depleted T cells, or PBMCs.

Trimming cost V 3 bases and J 0 bases; bases outside gene matches: 5. Germline CDR1 is SGHTA and CDR2 is FQGNSA. CDR3 length: 16 amino acids. In the authors' workflow: Nucleated cell number was recorded as an estimate derived from reference gene primer amplification. Method: immunoSEQ multiplex PCR; TCRdb's copy keeps in-frame clones and lacks some. That table furnishes V, J and clone size, whereas the DNA furnished D and trimming. The table lists tens of thousands of clones, 90% to 95% of them singletons. This TCR came from a man aged 50 to 59 with active COVID-19. The rearrangement uses TRBV7-2 and TRBJ1-2; 9 nucleotides line up with TRBD1. Sequenced sample: peripheral blood. CDR3 region: CASSFLRTGANYGYTF. The DNA for the CDR3 is TGTGCCAGCAGCTTTCTTCGGACAGGGGCTAACTATGGCTACACCTTC.